This T cell receptor beta chain was documented in a study of T-cell memory formation after mild COVID-19. Whole-study findings and limits: CD4/CD8 balance held among clones contracting day 15 to 85, and later expanders leaned CD4+. Largely, contracting CD4+ clones fell within CM and EM, and contracting CD8+ clones within EMRA. Within pre-infection memory, some responding clones were found, suggesting cross-reactive memory joined.

Comment on this clonotype: Its specificity is unknown.

Amplification by 5'RACE using constant-segment primers produced TCR alpha and TCR beta cDNA libraries that carried sample barcodes and UMIs. TCRdb independently ran MiXCR on the 5' RACE reads; one entry per CDR3 protein. The top ten hold approximately 21% of the sample, which has about 410,000 distinct CDR3 sequences, under 20% seen once. CDR1 and CDR2 (germline): SGHDN, FVKESK. V lost 1 base to trimming and J lost 4 bases, with 14 bases between them. The CDR3 runs to 16 residues. The sequence was collected from a man between 18 and 29 years old who had mild COVID-19 (a few samples of this study predate the infection). Cell type and time point are not known. Sequencing was done on a sample of PBMCs or a T cell subset sorted from them (not recorded which). The rearrangement uses TRBV14 and TRBJ1-5; D may be TRBD1 (5 bases). CDR3 amino acids: CASSQVWQGLNQPQHF. The CDR3 bases are TGTGCCAGCAGCCAAGTTTGGCAGGGACTTAATCAGCCCCAGCATTTT.